In this sample, the clone carrying this T cell receptor (beta chain) turned up many times. TCRdb keeps only in-frame clones here, not all; method: immunoSEQ multiplex PCR. This sample has 350,000 or so clones, with approximately 88% found just once. The source of the sample is a study of blood T cell repertoires in COVID-19. Followed longitudinally, the Seattle patients had been enrolled during active infection. This CDR3 spans 18 amino acids. The V and J ends lost 0 bases and 1 base respectively, with 19 bases between them. The germline gives CDR1 SGHNT, CDR2 YYREEE (reference sequence). The TCR comes from a young woman with COVID-19, enrolled during active disease. The sequencing sample was made of peripheral blood. The chain joins TRBV5-4 to TRBJ1-1; no clear D gene. The CDR3 region has the DNA TGTGCCAGCAGCTTGGCCTCCTGGAACGGCGGCAGGAACACTGAAGCTTTCTTT. Its protein product is CASSLASWNGGRNTEAFF.